One and the same sample provided the 30 T cell receptor beta chains below, sequenced in a study of shared clonotypes between healthy human individuals. Naive CD8 cells were CD45RO-negative, positively selected for CCR7, excluding terminally differentiated effector memory CD45RA+ cells. Sequencing was performed with immunoSEQ multiplex PCR; in TCRdb, only in-frame clones are kept and a portion is missing. The sample comprises about 650,000 clones, about 95% of which are singletons, and 0.11% rests with the top ten. The sequencing sample was made of naive CD8+ T cells sorted from blood. The receptors were sampled from a woman between 25 and 40 years old in good health.

V gene TRBV7-8 combines with J gene TRBJ2-3; no firm D call. V was clipped by 3 bases and J by 0 bases, with 1 base between them. The CDR3 runs 12 residues. CDR1 and CDR2 from the germline V gene are SGHVS and FQNEAQ. This chain's CDR3 is CASSFSTDTQYF. The CDR3 nucleotides are TGTGCCAGCAGCTTTAGCACAGATACGCAGTATTTT.

This chain links TRBV5-5 with TRBJ2-3, with D hard to call. The length of the CDR3 is 11 residues. V lost 0 bases and J 5 bases, leaving 1 base between the germline ends. CDR1 is SGHKS, CDR2 YYEKEE, per germline (reference sequence). The CDR3 loop is CASSLVDTQYF. The CDR3 DNA sequence: TGTGCCAGCAGCTTGGTAGATACGCAGTATTTT.

V usage is TRBV2 and J usage is TRBJ2-7, with 9 positions matching TRBD1. Germline V gene data show CDR1 as SNHLY and CDR2 as FYNNEI. V gave up 5 bases and J gave up 9 bases; unmatched junction bases: 5. The CDR3 extends over 12 amino acids. The CDR3 loop reads CASSTTGGAQYF. Here the CDR3 DNA reads TGTGCCAGCAGTACTACAGGGGGCGCGCAGTACTTC.

This clone was recorded only once. The chain uses TRBV6-5 and TRBJ2-7, with 10 bases matching TRBD2. Unmatched junction bases numbered 1, after V lost 3 bases and J lost 2 bases. CDR1 and CDR2 (germline): MNHEY, SVGAGI. CDR3 length: 14 residues. The CDR3 nucleotides are TGTGCCAGCAGTTATACTAGCGGGACCTACGAGCAGTACTTC. Its translation is CASSYTSGTYEQYF.

The sample holds one count of this clone. The chain carries TRBV28 and TRBJ1-4, with D possibly TRBD1 on 6 matching bases. The CDR3 has 14 amino acids. Germline V gives CDR1 MDHEN, CDR2 SYDVKM. V was clipped by 3 bases and J by 9 bases, with 14 bases between them. The CDR3 nucleotides are TGTGCCAGCAGTTTCGAGACAGGCTCGAAAAAACTGTTTTTT. Residues: CASSFETGSKKLFF.

The gene calls are TRBV4-1 and TRBJ2-1; TRBD2 matches at 13 bases. This CDR3 has 20 residues. Germline lookup yields CDR1 MGHRA and CDR2 YSYEKL. The V and J ends lost 6 bases and 5 bases, in that order; junction bases with no gene match: 19. CDR3: CASSHKPGLAGPAPHNEQFF. The CDR3 DNA reads as TGCGCCAGCAGTCATAAACCGGGACTAGCGGGACCCGCCCCTCACAATGAGCAGTTCTTC.

The V call is TRBV7-8, the J call TRBJ2-7; the D is unclear. The germline CDR1 and CDR2 sequences are SGHVS and FQNEAQ. V was clipped by 0 bases and J by 4 bases, with 7 bases between them. This CDR3 is built from 13 residues. The CDR3 protein is CASSLAQSYEQYF. Written as DNA, the CDR3 is TGTGCCAGCAGCTTAGCGCAATCGTACGAGCAGTACTTC.

There are a few counts of this clone. Other DNA sequences in the sample encode the same CDR3. The chain has TRBV14 and TRBJ2-7; 8 nucleotides match TRBD2. V lost 5 bases to trimming and J lost 0 bases; unmatched junction nucleotides: 3. This CDR3 has 14 residues. Looked up from germline, CDR1 is SGHDN and CDR2 is FVKESK. As DNA, the CDR3 is TGTGCCAGCAGCATTGCGGGAGGCTCCTACGAGCAGTACTTC. Residues: CASSIAGGSYEQYF.

The chain couples TRBV28 to TRBJ1-1, with D possibly matching TRBD1 (5 bases). Germline CDR1 and CDR2: MDHEN and SYDVKM. Trimming removed 10 bases at V and 5 bases at J, with 14 bases between. The CDR3 sequence is 12 residues long. Here the CDR3 DNA reads TGTGCCACAGGTCGGGGGGGGACTGAAGCTTTCTTT. It codes for CATGRGGTEAFF.

CDR3 bases: TGTGCCAGTAGAGAAGATATGACACCAGACACAGATACGCAGTATTTT. This translates into CASREDMTPDTDTQYF. The V call is TRBV4-2, the J call TRBJ2-3; D is undetermined. CDR1 LGHNA and CDR2 YNFKEQ come from the germline V gene. V gave up 9 bases and J gave up 2 bases, with 21 bases separating them. The CDR3 has 16 amino acids.

This chain uses TRBV14 with TRBJ2-7; unclear D gene. CDR1 SGHDN and CDR2 FVKESK come from the germline V gene. The CDR3 sequence is 12 residues long. Trimming removed 2 bases from V and 4 bases from J, with 6 bases in between. The CDR3 reads CASSQFEYEQYF. CDR3 in DNA: TGTGCCAGCAGCCAATTCGAGTACGAGCAGTACTTC.

This clone was seen once. The chain recombines TRBV27 with TRBJ2-1, with 7 bases lining up with TRBD1. This CDR3 has 16 residues. The germline CDR1 and CDR2 sequences are MNHEY and SMNVEV (reference sequence). Unmatched junction bases numbered 6, after V lost 0 bases and J lost 4 bases. The CDR3, as DNA: TGTGCCAGCAGTTTATCTCCCGGGACAGATTACAATGAGCAGTTCTTC. This sequence encodes CASSLSPGTDYNEQFF.

The V and J genes are TRBV9 and TRBJ1-4, with 7 nucleotides matching TRBD1. Trimming cost V 3 bases and J 6 bases; bases outside gene matches: 5. The length of the CDR3 is 14 residues. CDR1 and CDR2 from the germline V gene are SGDLS and YYNGEE. This CDR3 is CASSGTGEDEKLFF. The CDR3 nucleotides read TGTGCCAGCAGCGGAACAGGGGAGGATGAAAAACTGTTTTTT. The whole variable domain, remainder taken from reference TRBV9 and TRBJ1-4, is DSGVTQTPKHLITATGQRVTLRCSPRSGDLSVYWYQQSLDQGLQFLIQYYNGEERAKGNILERFSAQQFPDLHSELNLSSLELGDSALYFCASSGTGEDEKLFFGSGTQLSVL.

This clone was counted once. This sequence joins TRBV6-5 and TRBJ2-2, with D maybe TRBD2 (6 bases). CDR3 length: 15 amino acids. The V gene lost 0 bases and the J gene lost 3 bases, with 8 bases spanning the gap. The germline CDR1 and CDR2 sequences are MNHEY and SVGAGI. The CDR3, as DNA: TGTGCCAGCAGTTACTCGGGGGAGGACACCGGGGAGCTGTTTTTT. Protein product: CASSYSGEDTGELFF.

This rearrangement joins TRBV27 to TRBJ2-2; 10 bases match TRBD1. Germline values: CDR1 MNHEY, CDR2 SMNVEV (reference sequence). V lost 0 bases, J lost 6 bases, and 7 bases stayed unmatched. The CDR3 spans 17 residues. CDR3 coding DNA: TGTGCCAGCAGTTTATCGAAGGACAGGGGGTTGGCCGGGGAGCTGTTTTTT. Its protein product is CASSLSKDRGLAGELFF.

V gene TRBV19 combines with J gene TRBJ2-3, with TRBD1 matching 8 bases. Germline V lookup: CDR1 LNHDA, CDR2 SQIVND (reference sequence). This CDR3 region has 15 residues. The V and J ends lost 5 bases and 3 bases, in that order; junction bases with no gene match: 7. The CDR3 loop is CASSYLQGATDTQYF. In nucleotides, the CDR3 is TGTGCCAGTAGTTATCTGCAGGGGGCAACAGATACGCAGTATTTT.

This rearrangement joins TRBV5-1 to TRBJ1-2, with 8 nucleotides matching TRBD1. This CDR3 spans 15 amino acids. Unmatched junction bases numbered 3, after V lost 0 bases and J lost 2 bases. Germline CDR1 and CDR2: SGHRS and YFSETQ. The CDR3, as DNA: TGCGCCAGCAGCTTGGGGACAGGGTGGAACTATGGCTACACCTTC. Translation gives CASSLGTGWNYGYTF.

The V call is TRBV4-1, the J call TRBJ2-2, with 12 bases lining up with TRBD2. The germline gives CDR1 MGHRA, CDR2 YSYEKL. The CDR3 is 17 amino acids. J was trimmed by 3 bases and V by 4 bases; bases with no gene match: 6. The CDR3 spells CASSPLAGGPDTGELFF. The CDR3 DNA is TGCGCCAGCAGCCCACTAGCGGGAGGTCCCGACACCGGGGAGCTGTTTTTT.

In this sample, this clone turned up a few times. This chain joins TRBV4-1 and TRBJ2-7; 7 bases map to TRBD2. CDR3 length: 15 amino acids. Germline assignment: CDR1 MGHRA and CDR2 YSYEKL. The ends lost 1 base at V and 3 bases at J; junction bases unmatched: 6. The CDR3 here is CASSQAAGDYYEQYF. The CDR3 bases are TGCGCCAGCAGCCAAGCGGCGGGGGATTACTACGAGCAGTACTTC.

V gene TRBV9 combines with J gene TRBJ2-1; D is perhaps TRBD2 (5 bases). Germline V gene sequence: CDR1 SGDLS, CDR2 YYNGEE. The CDR3 consists of 18 residues. The V end lost 3 bases, the J end lost 0 bases, and 19 bases lay between the germline ends. Here the CDR3 reads CASSAKGTSSLSYNEQFF. The CDR3 region has the DNA TGTGCCAGCAGCGCCAAGGGTACTAGTTCCCTCTCCTACAATGAGCAGTTCTTC.

This chain links TRBV27 with TRBJ1-5, with D uncertain. The ends were cut back, 6 bases at V and 9 bases at J, with 21 bases in the middle. The germline CDR1 and CDR2 sequences are MNHEY and SMNVEV (reference sequence). This CDR3 spans 15 amino acids. In DNA, the CDR3 is TGTGCCAGCAGCCCCCAGGAAGGCCTCCGTCGGCCCCAGCATTTT. Amino acid sequence: CASSPQEGLRRPQHF.

This chain links TRBV4-1 with TRBJ2-4; 7 bases map to TRBD1. Germline CDR1 reads MGHRA; CDR2 reads YSYEKL. Trimming at V came to 0 bases and at J to 0 bases, leaving 8 bases not matched to a gene. CDR3 length: 18 amino acids. CDR3 DNA: TGCGCCAGCAGCCAAGAGGAATTGACAGGGCTAGCCAAAAACATTCAGTACTTC. It yields the protein CASSQEELTGLAKNIQYF.

This chain connects TRBV28 to TRBJ2-7; D might be TRBD1 (6 bases). The CDR3 is made up of 16 amino acids. Germline-derived CDR1 and CDR2 are MDHEN and SYDVKM. Trimming cost V 8 bases and J 2 bases, with 22 bases left between them. The CDR3 sequence: CASVTNPGTPAYEQYF. The DNA of the CDR3 is TGTGCCAGCGTAACAAACCCCGGGACACCAGCCTACGAGCAGTACTTC.

V usage is TRBV15 and J usage is TRBJ2-1, with D hard to call. V was cut by 2 bases and J by 4 bases, with 3 bases left in between. The CDR3 runs 12 residues. Germline CDR1 reads LNHNV; CDR2 reads YYDKDF (reference sequence). CDR3 bases: TGTGCCACCAGCAGACTATACAATGAGCAGTTCTTC. This codes for CATSRLYNEQFF. Full variable domain (remainder filled in from reference TRBV15 and TRBJ2-1): DAMVIQNPRYQVTQFGKPVTLSCSQTLNHNVMYWYQQKSSQAPKLLFHYYDKDFNNEADTPDNFQSRRPNTSFCFLDIRSPGLGDTAMYLCATSRLYNEQFFGPGTRLTVL.

The CDR3 spells CSVDLVAGGLNEQFF. CDR3 DNA: TGCAGCGTTGATCTGGTAGCGGGAGGATTAAATGAGCAGTTCTTC. The V gene is TRBV29-1, the J gene TRBJ2-1; TRBD2 agrees at 10 bases. The V gene end was trimmed by 3 bases and the J gene end by 7 bases; junction bases not matched to a gene: 9. The CDR3 length is 15 residues. In germline, CDR1 is SQVTM, CDR2 ANQGSEA.

This chain links TRBV5-4 with TRBJ2-7, with 9 positions matching TRBD1. The CDR3 sequence is 15 residues long. Trimming at V came to 4 bases and at J to 3 bases, leaving 8 bases not matched to a gene. Germline CDR1 SGHNT, CDR2 YYREEE (reference sequence). CDR3 sequence reads: CASSPSGQGNYEQYF. CDR3 DNA: TGTGCCAGCAGCCCGTCGGGACAGGGTAACTACGAGCAGTACTTC.

This chain joins TRBV28 and TRBJ1-5; possible D gene TRBD1, 5 bases. Germline loops: CDR1 MDHEN, CDR2 SYDVKM. There are 15 residues in the CDR3. The V end was cut by 3 bases, the J end by 3 bases, with 12 bases between. The CDR3 reads CASSLIQGPNQPQHF. The CDR3 coding sequence is TGTGCCAGCAGTTTGATTCAGGGTCCCAATCAGCCCCAGCATTTT.

The chain is built from TRBV6-5 and TRBJ2-5, with TRBD2 as a possible D gene (5 bases). This CDR3 region has 14 residues. Between the trimmed V and J ends, which lost 2 bases and 2 bases, there was a span of 9 bases. Germline V gives CDR1 MNHEY, CDR2 SVGAGI. Here the CDR3 DNA reads TGTGCCAGCAGTTACGAGGACTCTCAAGAGACCCAGTACTTC. Its translation: CASSYEDSQETQYF.

V is TRBV28 and J is TRBJ2-7; no definite D call. Germline lookup yields CDR1 MDHEN and CDR2 SYDVKM. This CDR3 spans 13 amino acids. With 2 bases removed from V and 6 bases from J, the gap between germline ends came to 11 bases. In DNA, the CDR3 is TGTGCCAGCAGTTTAATGAAGACCCGCGAGCAGTACTTC. Protein sequence: CASSLMKTREQYF.

This clone was found once. The CDR3 region has the DNA TGTGCCAGCAGCTTAGGCAGGGCTGAGACCCAGTACTTC. As protein: CASSLGRAETQYF. V gene TRBV11-2 combines with J gene TRBJ2-5; D perhaps matches TRBD1 (5 bases). V was clipped by 1 base and J by 5 bases, with 8 bases between them. CDR3 size: 13 residues. Per the germline V gene, CDR1 is SGHAT and CDR2 is FQNNGV.